This paragraph reports one T cell receptor beta chain. Its antigen is still unknown. CDR3 length: 11 residues. Germline loops: CDR1 SQVTM, CDR2 ANQGSEA. Each TCR beta cDNA library carried unique molecular identifiers. Input of roughly 0.85 to 11 million T cells yielded 500,000 to 650,000 cDNA molecules. TCRdb reanalysed the PCR reads using MiXCR and keeps one entry per CDR3 protein. The data hold some 450,000 distinct CDR3 sequences, with around 40% observed a single time. The data are from a study of post-analysis software for immune sequencing data. Study-wide background: The disease courses spanned relapsing-remitting, secondary progressive and progressive-relapsing forms of multiple sclerosis.

Regarding the study as a whole: Elevated frequency relative to controls characterized 4 or 5 TRBV segments in patients, TRBV5-6, TRBV5-1 and TRBV20-1 among them. Compared with controls, patients showed significantly lower normalized Chao1 diversity.

The TCR originated in a girl aged 10-17 years with multiple sclerosis. This rearrangement joins TRBV29-1 to TRBJ1-1, with 7 bases fitting TRBD1. Specimen: blood. In DNA form, the CDR3 reads TGCGTCGGAAAGGGGGCTCTCGGAGCTTTCTTT. Translation: CVGKGALGAFF.